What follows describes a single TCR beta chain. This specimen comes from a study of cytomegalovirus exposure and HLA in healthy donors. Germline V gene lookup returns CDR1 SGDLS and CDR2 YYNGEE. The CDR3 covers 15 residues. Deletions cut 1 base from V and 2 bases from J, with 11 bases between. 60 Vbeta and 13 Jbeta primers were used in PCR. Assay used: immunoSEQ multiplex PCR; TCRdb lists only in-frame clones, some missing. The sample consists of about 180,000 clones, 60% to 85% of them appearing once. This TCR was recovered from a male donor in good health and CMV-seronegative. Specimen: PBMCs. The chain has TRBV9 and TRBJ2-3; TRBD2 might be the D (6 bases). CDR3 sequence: CASSVSGSNTDTQYF. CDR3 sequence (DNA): TGTGCCAGCAGCGTAAGCGGGTCCAACACAGATACGCAGTATTTT.